These T cell receptor beta chains were read from a single sample in a study of cytomegalovirus exposure and HLA in healthy donors. Produced via immunoSEQ multiplex PCR; TCRdb's table is partial and in-frame only. The sample has under 150,000 clones, approximately 80% seen once. The sequenced sample was PBMCs. These receptors all stem from a woman in her thirties or forties in good health and CMV-seropositive. CDR3s include the opening cysteine and the closing phenylalanine or tryptophan. Each record gives: J gene, D gene, V gene, CDR3 length, clone size, CDR3 protein, CDR3 DNA. D genes are given only for firm matches. Clone size is stated in some rows and not others, as once, few, many or a class when expanded.

TRBJ2-7 NA TRBV13 13 once CASSLLNSYEQYF TGTGCCAGCAGCCTCTTAAACTCCTACGAGCAGTACTTC
TRBJ2-7 NA TRBV28 14 NA CASRSSGHSYEQYF TGTGCCAGCAGATCCTCGGGACATTCCTACGAGCAGTACTTC
TRBJ2-1 TRBD2 TRBV11-3 15 NA CASSLAAGAHNEQFF TGTGCCAGCAGCTTAGCAGCGGGAGCCCACAATGAGCAGTTCTTC
TRBJ2-3 TRBD2 TRBV28 17 NA CASSFLPQRGGTDTQYF TGTGCCAGCAGTTTCCTCCCCCAGCGGGGAGGCACAGATACGCAGTATTTT
TRBJ2-2 NA TRBV11-2 15 NA CASSQGRGFTGELFF TGTGCCAGCAGCCAGGGCCGGGGGTTCACCGGGGAGCTGTTTTTT
TRBJ1-5 NA TRBV7-2 15 NA CASSLAGVGNQPQHF TGTGCCAGCAGCTTAGCAGGGGTGGGGAATCAGCCCCAGCATTTT
TRBJ2-1 TRBD2 TRBV5-1 15 NA CASSRLGGGLHEQFF TGCGCCAGCAGCCGCCTGGGGGGGGGATTACATGAGCAGTTCTTC
TRBJ2-5 NA TRBV5-4 16 few CASSLGPTRPGETQYF TGTGCCAGCAGCTTGGGGCCAACAAGACCCGGGGAGACCCAGTACTTC
TRBJ1-6 NA TRBV30 16 NA CAWSEYRRDYNSPLHF TGTGCCTGGAGTGAGTACAGACGGGACTATAATTCACCCCTCCACTTT
TRBJ2-5 TRBD1 TRBV6-1 13 NA CASETGGGETQYF TGTGCCAGCGAAACAGGGGGCGGAGAGACCCAGTACTTC
TRBJ1-2 NA TRBV5-6 14 NA CASSLVYRAEGYTF TGTGCCAGCAGCTTGGTGTACAGGGCTGAGGGCTACACCTTC
TRBJ1-2 NA TRBV28 14 NA CASSPAGTFYGYTF TGTGCCAGCAGCCCAGCAGGGACTTTCTATGGCTACACCTTC
TRBJ2-7 TRBD1 TRBV6-6 13 few CASSYSDRYEQYF TGTGCCAGCAGTTACTCGGACAGGTACGAGCAGTACTTC
TRBJ2-7 NA TRBV6-1 14 NA CARETGTLPYEQYF TGTGCCAGGGAGACAGGAACTCTCCCCTACGAGCAGTACTTC
TRBJ1-4 NA TRBV14 14 once CASSQIDSGGKLFF TGTGCCAGCAGCCAAATTGACAGCGGAGGGAAACTGTTTTTT
TRBJ2-5 NA TRBV29-1 12 NA CSARTGGETQYF TGCAGCGCGCGGACCGGGGGAGAGACCCAGTACTTC
TRBJ2-1 NA TRBV5-1 15 NA CASSLKSGPNNEQFF TGCGCCAGCAGCTTGAAGAGCGGTCCGAACAATGAGCAGTTCTTC
TRBJ2-3 TRBD1 TRBV5-1 17 once CASSPNTGTEDTDTQYF TGCGCCAGCAGCCCTAACACCGGGACAGAAGACACAGATACGCAGTATTTT
TRBJ2-1 TRBD2 TRBV2 13 few CASRTSGYNEQFF TGTGCCAGCCGGACTAGCGGGTACAATGAGCAGTTCTTC
TRBJ2-5 TRBD2 TRBV28 15 once CASSLGGRNQETQYF TGTGCCAGCAGTTTGGGCGGGAGGAACCAAGAGACCCAGTACTTC
TRBJ1-1 TRBD1 TRBV29-1 15 NA CSVYTGGAGNTEAFF TGCAGCGTTTACACAGGGGGCGCCGGGAACACTGAAGCTTTCTTT
TRBJ2-7 TRBD1 TRBV5-1 15 once CASSYGQGSSYEQYF TGCGCCAGCAGCTACGGACAGGGGAGCTCCTACGAGCAGTACTTC